A selection of T cell receptor beta chains follows, all from one sample in a study of T-cell reconstitution after alpha-beta-depleted transplantation in children. MiXCR was run by TCRdb on the PCR reads, yielding one entry per CDR3 protein. The table records approximately 500,000 distinct CDR3 sequences, 27% of them present only once. Specimen: PBMCs, collected before TCRalphabeta/CD19-depleted stem cell transplant. Receptors were obtained from a boy younger than two with Wiskott-Aldrich syndrome, due to receive a stem cell transplant. Each CDR3 is given with its conserved first and last residue. A D gene is named only where the DNA matches it firmly. Size values are once, few and many counts, or a class for expanded clones, and some rows have none.

J: TRBJ2-2; D: .; V: TRBV7-9; size: few; CDR3: CASSLSGARTGELFF; DNA: TGTGCCAGCAGCTTATCCGGGGCGCGCACCGGGGAGCTGTTTTTT
J: TRBJ2-7; D: .; V: TRBV2; size: .; CDR3: CASSGNGEQYF; DNA: TGTGCCAGCAGTGGCAATGGGGAGCAGTACTTC
J: TRBJ2-7; D: TRBD1; V: TRBV7-9; size: few; CDR3: CASSFLGDRGSYEQYF; DNA: TGTGCCAGCAGCTTTTTAGGGGACAGGGGTTCCTACGAGCAGTACTTC
J: TRBJ1-1; D: .; V: TRBV12-3/TRBV12-4; size: few; CDR3: CASSFWGVRSTEAFF; DNA: TGTGCCAGCAGTTTCTGGGGGGTTCGGAGCACTGAAGCTTTCTTT
J: TRBJ2-1; D: TRBD2; V: TRBV12-3/TRBV12-4; size: .; CDR3: CASSLFGGRATNEQFF; DNA: TGTGCCAGCAGTTTATTCGGCGGGAGGGCGACCAATGAGCAGTTCTTC
J: TRBJ2-7; D: TRBD1; V: TRBV13; size: .; CDR3: CASSFATGQGRYEQYF; DNA: TGTGCCAGCAGCTTCGCCACCGGACAGGGAAGATATGAGCAGTACTTC
J: TRBJ1-1; D: TRBD1; V: TRBV5-1; size: few; CDR3: CASSLVGQGNTEAFF; DNA: TGCGCCAGCAGCTTGGTGGGACAGGGGAACACTGAAGCTTTCTTT
J: TRBJ1-1; D: TRBD1; V: TRBV20-1; size: .; CDR3: CSATDRGGGTEAFF; DNA: TGCAGTGCAACCGACAGGGGCGGTGGCACTGAAGCTTTCTTT
J: TRBJ2-7; D: TRBD2; V: TRBV20-1; size: few; CDR3: CSARSGTSGAYEQYF; DNA: TGCAGTGCTAGGTCCGGGACTAGCGGGGCCTACGAGCAGTACTTC
J: TRBJ2-5; D: .; V: TRBV3-1; size: .; CDR3: CASSPSGGFQETQYF; DNA: TGTGCCAGCAGCCCCTCAGGGGGGTTCCAAGAGACCCAGTACTTC
J: TRBJ2-7; D: TRBD1; V: TRBV20-1; size: .; CDR3: CSAEGQGTYEQYF; DNA: TGCAGTGCCGAGGGACAGGGTACCTACGAGCAGTACTTC
J: TRBJ2-1; D: TRBD1; V: TRBV12-3/TRBV12-4; size: few; CDR3: CASSLNRDRGYNEQFF; DNA: TGTGCCAGCAGTTTAAACCGGGACAGGGGTTACAATGAGCAGTTCTTC
J: TRBJ1-4; D: .; V: TRBV20-1; size: .; CDR3: CSARVRSHSEKLFF; DNA: TGCAGTGCTAGAGTACGGAGTCATTCGGAAAAACTGTTTTTT
J: TRBJ2-4; D: TRBD2; V: TRBV5-1; size: few; CDR3: CASSLAPSGSATKNIQYF; DNA: TGCGCCAGCAGCTTGGCTCCTAGCGGGAGTGCAACCAAAAACATTCAGTACTTC
J: TRBJ2-5; D: TRBD2; V: TRBV4-1; size: few; CDR3: CASSQVFKREGPETQYF; DNA: TGCGCCAGCAGCCAAGTTTTTAAGCGGGAGGGCCCGGAGACCCAGTACTTC
J: TRBJ1-1; D: TRBD1; V: TRBV5-1; size: .; CDR3: CASSLAGQGSATEAFF; DNA: TGCGCCAGCAGCTTGGCCGGACAGGGTAGCGCCACTGAAGCTTTCTTT
J: TRBJ1-5; D: .; V: TRBV5-8; size: .; CDR3: CASSLEGGWRQPQHF; DNA: TGTGCCAGCAGCTTGGAGGGGGGTTGGCGTCAGCCCCAGCATTTT
J: TRBJ2-5; D: TRBD2; V: TRBV6-6; size: .; CDR3: CASAGGETQYF; DNA: TGTGCCAGCGCGGGGGGGGAGACCCAGTACTTC
J: TRBJ2-7; D: .; V: TRBV20-1; size: .; CDR3: CSVASGGFYEQYF; DNA: TGCAGTGTCGCGTCCGGGGGATTCTACGAGCAGTACTTC
J: TRBJ1-1; D: .; V: TRBV5-1; size: few; CDR3: CASSLGGDWGTEAFF; DNA: TGCGCCAGCAGCTTAGGAGGGGACTGGGGCACTGAAGCTTTCTTT
J: TRBJ2-5; D: .; V: TRBV28; size: .; CDR3: CASSPRSFETQYF; DNA: TGTGCCAGCAGTCCCCGATCCTTTGAGACCCAGTACTTC
J: TRBJ2-3; D: .; V: TRBV20-1; size: .; CDR3: CSAALLVLGTDTQYF; DNA: TGCAGTGCCGCACTACTAGTGCTCGGCACAGATACGCAGTATTTT
J: TRBJ2-1; D: TRBD2; V: TRBV6-5; size: .; CDR3: CASSTSTPGGGSYNEQFF; DNA: TGTGCCAGCAGTACCTCGACGCCGGGGGGGGGCTCCTACAATGAGCAGTTCTTC
J: TRBJ2-3; D: TRBD1; V: TRBV12-3/TRBV12-4; size: once; CDR3: CASNLRYRGSTDTQYF; DNA: TGTGCCAGCAATCTACGATACAGGGGAAGCACAGATACGCAGTATTTT
J: TRBJ2-6; D: TRBD1; V: TRBV28; size: .; CDR3: CASSSTGTLSGANVLTF; DNA: TGTGCCAGCAGTTCGACAGGGACCCTCTCTGGGGCCAACGTCCTGACTTTC
J: TRBJ2-1; D: TRBD2; V: TRBV20-1; size: .; CDR3: CSARGLGRSDEQFF; DNA: TGCAGTGCTCGCGGACTAGGCCGTAGCGATGAGCAGTTCTTC
J: TRBJ2-1; D: .; V: TRBV5-1; size: few; CDR3: CASRLTSYNEQFF; DNA: TGCGCCAGCAGACTAACTAGTTACAATGAGCAGTTCTTC
J: TRBJ2-5; D: TRBD2; V: TRBV3-1; size: .; CDR3: CASSLTSGLQETQYF; DNA: TGTGCCAGCAGCCTGACTAGCGGACTTCAAGAGACCCAGTACTTC
J: TRBJ2-7; D: TRBD2; V: TRBV5-1; size: few; CDR3: CASRWDYSYEQYF; DNA: TGCGCCAGCAGATGGGACTATTCTTACGAGCAGTACTTC
J: TRBJ2-7; D: TRBD2; V: TRBV7-9; size: .; CDR3: CASSALAGVHEQYF; DNA: TGTGCCAGCAGCGCCCTAGCGGGAGTCCACGAGCAGTACTTC
J: TRBJ2-2; D: .; V: TRBV28; size: few; CDR3: CASSFPPSTGELFF; DNA: TGTGCCAGCAGTTTCCCACCAAGCACCGGGGAGCTGTTTTTT
J: TRBJ1-1; D: .; V: TRBV5-1; size: few; CDR3: CASSKQGGGPMNTEAFF; DNA: TGCGCCAGCAGCAAGCAGGGCGGAGGGCCCATGAACACTGAAGCTTTCTTT
J: TRBJ2-5; D: .; V: TRBV5-1; size: .; CDR3: CASSAVEGAETQYF; DNA: TGCGCCAGCAGCGCGGTAGAAGGGGCAGAGACCCAGTACTTC
J: TRBJ2-7; D: .; V: TRBV29-1; size: few; CDR3: CSAGTTSYEQYF; DNA: TGCAGCGCCGGGACAACTTCCTACGAGCAGTACTTC
J: TRBJ2-3; D: .; V: TRBV6-1; size: .; CDR3: CASSEAGPTDTQYF; DNA: TGTGCCAGCAGTGAAGCGGGGCCCACAGATACGCAGTATTTT
J: TRBJ1-1; D: .; V: TRBV29-1; size: .; CDR3: CSVRGTNTEAFF; DNA: TGCAGCGTTAGGGGCACCAACACTGAAGCTTTCTTT
J: TRBJ1-1; D: .; V: TRBV12-3/TRBV12-4; size: few; CDR3: CASRGQAGMNTEAFF; DNA: TGTGCCAGCCGAGGGCAGGCTGGAATGAACACTGAAGCTTTCTTT
J: TRBJ1-1; D: .; V: TRBV6-5; size: .; CDR3: CASSYSTGWGTEAFF; DNA: TGTGCCAGCAGTTACTCGACCGGGTGGGGCACTGAAGCTTTCTTT
J: TRBJ2-2; D: .; V: TRBV24-1; size: .; CDR3: CATSPAKNTGELFF; DNA: TGTGCCACCAGTCCGGCCAAGAACACCGGGGAGCTGTTTTTT
J: TRBJ2-3; D: TRBD2; V: TRBV5-1; size: .; CDR3: CASSLVPSGLTDTQYF; DNA: TGCGCCAGCAGCTTGGTACCTAGCGGTCTCACAGATACGCAGTATTTT
J: TRBJ2-1; D: TRBD2; V: TRBV3-1; size: .; CDR3: CASSHPILAGRNEQFF; DNA: TGTGCCAGCAGCCATCCAATCCTAGCGGGAAGGAATGAGCAGTTCTTC
J: TRBJ2-3; D: .; V: TRBV27; size: few; CDR3: CASSLCQGCTDTQYF; DNA: TGTGCCAGCAGTTTATGCCAGGGATGCACAGATACGCAGTATTTT
J: TRBJ2-1; D: .; V: TRBV5-1; size: .; CDR3: CASSPTATAYNEQFF; DNA: TGCGCCAGCAGCCCGACAGCCACCGCCTACAATGAGCAGTTCTTC
J: TRBJ2-1; D: TRBD1; V: TRBV5-1; size: .; CDR3: CASSLDGRTGTNEQFF; DNA: TGCGCCAGCAGCTTGGATGGGCGGACAGGGACCAATGAGCAGTTCTTC
J: TRBJ1-2; D: .; V: TRBV20-1; size: .; CDR3: CSAGRDGTYGYTF; DNA: TGCAGTGCTGGTCGGGACGGGACCTATGGCTACACCTTC
J: TRBJ2-3; D: .; V: TRBV5-1; size: few; CDR3: CASSLTSPYSDTQYF; DNA: TGCGCCAGCAGCTTGACTAGCCCTTATTCAGATACGCAGTATTTT
J: TRBJ2-2; D: TRBD2; V: TRBV29-1; size: few; CDR3: CSVVASGFTGELFF; DNA: TGCAGCGTTGTGGCTAGCGGGTTTACCGGGGAGCTGTTTTTT
J: TRBJ2-1; D: .; V: TRBV5-1; size: .; CDR3: CASRISGEGDEQFF; DNA: TGCGCCAGCAGGATTTCGGGAGAAGGGGATGAGCAGTTCTTC